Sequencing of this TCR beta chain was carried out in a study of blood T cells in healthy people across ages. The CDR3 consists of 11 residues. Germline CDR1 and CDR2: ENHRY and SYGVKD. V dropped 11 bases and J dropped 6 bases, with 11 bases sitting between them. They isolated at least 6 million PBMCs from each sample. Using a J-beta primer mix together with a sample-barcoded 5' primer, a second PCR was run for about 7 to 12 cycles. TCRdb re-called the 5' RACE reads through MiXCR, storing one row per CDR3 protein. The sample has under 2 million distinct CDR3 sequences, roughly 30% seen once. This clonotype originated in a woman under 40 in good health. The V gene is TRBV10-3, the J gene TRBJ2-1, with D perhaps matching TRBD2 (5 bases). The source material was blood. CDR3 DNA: TGTGCCGCTGGGAGTATCAATGAGCAGTTCTTC. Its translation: CAAGSINEQFF.